The entry below gives a single TCR beta chain sequence along with its context. The target antigen is unknown. These data come from a study of T cells after yellow fever vaccination. Overall study: Low-cell-number fractions underwent preparation using SMART-Seq v4 Ultra Low Input. The study, taken as a whole, reports: Post-booster repertoires again held most primary-vaccination clones (about 96% CD4, 75% to 90% CD8). Researchers report a weaker secondary response that nonetheless peaked faster, day 5 versus 15.

TCRdb reanalysed the 5' RACE reads using MiXCR and keeps one entry per CDR3 protein. This sample has a few hundred thousand distinct CDR3 sequences, with over 15% found just once. The CDR3 extends over 16 amino acids. Germline loops: CDR1 SGHRS, CDR2 YFSETQ. Trimming took off 0 bases at V and 5 bases at J, with 12 bases between the two ends. The chain has TRBV5-1 and TRBJ1-6, with unresolved D. The sample here was PBMCs, taken 15 days after the yellow fever booster vaccination. This TCR was sampled from a man aged 30 to 39 who received the YFV17D yellow fever vaccine. The CDR3: CASSLAGNLNNSPLHF. CDR3 nucleotides: TGCGCCAGCAGCTTGGCGGGGAATCTAAATAATTCACCCCTCCACTTT.